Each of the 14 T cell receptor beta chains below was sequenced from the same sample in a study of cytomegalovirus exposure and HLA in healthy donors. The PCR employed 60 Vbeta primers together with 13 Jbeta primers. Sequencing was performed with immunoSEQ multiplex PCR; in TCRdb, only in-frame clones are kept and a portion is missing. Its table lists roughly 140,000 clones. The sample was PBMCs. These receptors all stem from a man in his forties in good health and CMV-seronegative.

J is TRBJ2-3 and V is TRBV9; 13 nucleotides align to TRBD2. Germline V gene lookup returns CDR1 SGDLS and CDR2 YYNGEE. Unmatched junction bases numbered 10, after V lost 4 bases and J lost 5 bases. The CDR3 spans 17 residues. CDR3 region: CASSTSGGAFKGDTQYF. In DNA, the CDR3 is TGTGCCAGCAGCACTAGCGGGGGGGCTTTTAAGGGAGATACGCAGTATTTT.

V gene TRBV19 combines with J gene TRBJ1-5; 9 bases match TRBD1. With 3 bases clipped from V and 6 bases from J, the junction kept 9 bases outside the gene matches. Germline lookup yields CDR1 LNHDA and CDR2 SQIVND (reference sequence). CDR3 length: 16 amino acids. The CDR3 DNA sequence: TGTGCCAGTAGTATCCTAGGACAGGGGAGGGGTCAGCCCCAGCATTTT. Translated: CASSILGQGRGQPQHF.

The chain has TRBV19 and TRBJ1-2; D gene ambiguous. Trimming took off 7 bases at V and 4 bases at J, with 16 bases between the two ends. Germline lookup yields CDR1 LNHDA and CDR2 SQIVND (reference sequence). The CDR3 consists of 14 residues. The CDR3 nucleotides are TGTGCCAGTATGCTATTAGCTTCTCGCTATGGCTACACCTTC. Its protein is CASMLLASRYGYTF.

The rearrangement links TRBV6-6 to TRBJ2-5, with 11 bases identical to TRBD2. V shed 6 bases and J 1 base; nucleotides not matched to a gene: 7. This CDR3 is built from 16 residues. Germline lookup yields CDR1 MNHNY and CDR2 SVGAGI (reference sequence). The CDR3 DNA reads TGTGCCAGCAGCCCCCCGGGACTAGCGGTCCAAGAGACCCAGTACTTC. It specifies CASSPPGLAVQETQYF.

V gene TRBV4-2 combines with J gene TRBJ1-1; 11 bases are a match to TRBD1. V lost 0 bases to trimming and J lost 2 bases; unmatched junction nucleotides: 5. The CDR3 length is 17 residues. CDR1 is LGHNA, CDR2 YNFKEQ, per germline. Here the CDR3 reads CASSQDIGTGGNTEAFF. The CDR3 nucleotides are TGTGCCAGCAGCCAAGATATAGGGACAGGGGGTAACACTGAAGCTTTCTTT.

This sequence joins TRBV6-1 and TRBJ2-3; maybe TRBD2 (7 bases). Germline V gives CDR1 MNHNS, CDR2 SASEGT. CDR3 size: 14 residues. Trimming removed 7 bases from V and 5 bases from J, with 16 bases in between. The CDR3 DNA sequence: TGTGCCAGCATTCGGGGGGCAGCATTAGATACGCAGTATTTT. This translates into CASIRGAALDTQYF.

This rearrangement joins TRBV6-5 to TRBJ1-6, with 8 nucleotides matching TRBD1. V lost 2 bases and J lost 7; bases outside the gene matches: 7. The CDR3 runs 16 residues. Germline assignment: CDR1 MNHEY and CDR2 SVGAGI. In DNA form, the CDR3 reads TGTGCCAGCAGTTACCCACCCGGGACAGGCAATTCACCCCTCCACTTT. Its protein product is CASSYPPGTGNSPLHF.

CDR3 protein: CAIQKGENYGYTF. In DNA form, the CDR3 reads TGTGCCATTCAAAAGGGAGAGAACTATGGCTACACCTTC. The V gene is TRBV2, the J gene TRBJ1-2; D call uncertain. Germline lookup yields CDR1 SNHLY and CDR2 FYNNEI. The CDR3 runs to 13 residues. Trimming took 10 bases from V and 2 from J, leaving 14 bases between them. Combining the CDR3 with reference TRBV2 and TRBJ1-2 gives the whole variable domain EPEVTQTPSHQVTQMGQEVILRCVPISNHLYFYWYRQILGQKVEFLVSFYNNEISEKSEIFDDQFSVERPDGSNFTLKIRSTKLEDSAMYFCAIQKGENYGYTFGSGTRLTVV.

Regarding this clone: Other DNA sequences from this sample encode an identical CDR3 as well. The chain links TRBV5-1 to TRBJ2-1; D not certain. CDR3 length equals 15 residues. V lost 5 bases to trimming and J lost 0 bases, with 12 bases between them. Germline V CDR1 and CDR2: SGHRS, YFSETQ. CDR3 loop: CASSLGSSSYNEQFF. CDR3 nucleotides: TGCGCCAGCAGTCTCGGTTCTAGCTCCTACAATGAGCAGTTCTTC.

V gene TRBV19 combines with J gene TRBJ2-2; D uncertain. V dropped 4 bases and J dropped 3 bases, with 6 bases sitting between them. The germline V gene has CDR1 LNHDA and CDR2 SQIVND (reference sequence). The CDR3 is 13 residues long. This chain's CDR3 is CASSTSYTGELFF. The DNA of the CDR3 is TGTGCCAGTAGTACGAGTTACACCGGGGAGCTGTTTTTT.

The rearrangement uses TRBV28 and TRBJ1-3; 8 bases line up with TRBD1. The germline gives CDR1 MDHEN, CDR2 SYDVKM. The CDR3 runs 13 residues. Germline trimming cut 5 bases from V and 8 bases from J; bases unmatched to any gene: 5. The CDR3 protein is CASSPTGGHTIYF. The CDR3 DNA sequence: TGTGCCAGCAGTCCTACAGGGGGTCACACCATATATTTT.

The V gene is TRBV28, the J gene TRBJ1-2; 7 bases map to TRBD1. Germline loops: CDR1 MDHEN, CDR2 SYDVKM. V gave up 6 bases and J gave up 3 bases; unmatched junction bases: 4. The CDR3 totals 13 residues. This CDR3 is CASSRGQHYGYTF. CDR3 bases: TGTGCCAGCAGCAGGGGACAGCACTATGGCTACACCTTC.

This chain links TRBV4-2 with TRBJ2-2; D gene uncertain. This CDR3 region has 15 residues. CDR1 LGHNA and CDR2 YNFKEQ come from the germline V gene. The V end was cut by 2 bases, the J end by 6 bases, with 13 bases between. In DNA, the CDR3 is TGTGCCAGCAGCCAACTTTTTACAAGCGCCGGGGAGCTGTTTTTT. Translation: CASSQLFTSAGELFF.

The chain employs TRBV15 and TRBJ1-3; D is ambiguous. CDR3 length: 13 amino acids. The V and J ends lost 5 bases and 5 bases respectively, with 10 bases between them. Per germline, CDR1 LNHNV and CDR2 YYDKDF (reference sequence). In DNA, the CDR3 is TGTGCCACCAGCCTAGGAAGCAGAAACACCATATATTTT. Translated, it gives CATSLGSRNTIYF. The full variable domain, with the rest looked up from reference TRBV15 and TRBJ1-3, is DAMVIQNPRYQVTQFGKPVTLSCSQTLNHNVMYWYQQKSSQAPKLLFHYYDKDFNNEADTPDNFQSRRPNTSFCFLDIRSPGLGDTAMYLCATSLGSRNTIYFGEGSWLTVV.